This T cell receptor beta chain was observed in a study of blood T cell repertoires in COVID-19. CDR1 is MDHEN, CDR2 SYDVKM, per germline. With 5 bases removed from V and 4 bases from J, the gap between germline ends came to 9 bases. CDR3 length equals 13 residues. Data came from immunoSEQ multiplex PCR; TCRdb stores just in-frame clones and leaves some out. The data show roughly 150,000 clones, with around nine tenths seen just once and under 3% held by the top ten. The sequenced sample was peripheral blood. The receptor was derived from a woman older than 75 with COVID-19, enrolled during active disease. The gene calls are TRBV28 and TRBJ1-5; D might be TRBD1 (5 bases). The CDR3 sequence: CASSTGDNQPQHF. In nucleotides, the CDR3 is TGTGCCAGCAGTACAGGTGATAATCAGCCCCAGCATTTT.